These T cell receptor beta chains were read from a single sample in a study of cytotoxic CD8 clonotypes in ibrutinib-treated CLL. Assay used: immunoSEQ multiplex PCR; TCRdb lists only in-frame clones, some missing. The data contain 50,000 to 75,000 clones, around 68% of them singletons. Specimen: PBMCs, collected after 12 months of ibrutinib treatment. Receptors originate from a human donor with chronic lymphocytic leukemia. Both conserved end residues are part of each CDR3. A D gene is named only where the DNA matches it firmly. Not every row has a clone size; where given, it reads once, few, many or a size class.

abundance	v_gene	d_gene	j_gene	CDR3aa	CDR3nt
NA	TRBV11-1	NA	TRBJ2-7	CASSLTEGGTYEQYF	TGTGCCAGCAGTTTAACGGAGGGTGGGACCTACGAGCAGTACTTC
NA	TRBV5-1	NA	TRBJ2-7	CASSLRSSSAGEQYF	TGCGCCAGCAGCTTGCGATCCAGCTCAGCGGGCGAGCAGTACTTC
NA	TRBV2	TRBD1	TRBJ2-3	CASSRDRGLQYTDTQYF	TGTGCCAGCAGTCGGGACAGGGGACTACAGTACACAGATACGCAGTATTTT
medium-sized	TRBV2	TRBD2	TRBJ2-5	CASSAGLAIQETQYF	TGTGCCAGCAGTGCGGGACTAGCCATTCAAGAGACCCAGTACTTC
NA	TRBV5-1	NA	TRBJ2-7	CASSGGGAYEQYF	TGCGCCAGCAGCGGCGGTGGGGCCTACGAGCAGTACTTC
NA	TRBV5-4	NA	TRBJ1-1	CASSWEGEHGEAFF	TGTGCCAGCAGCTGGGAGGGGGAACATGGTGAAGCTTTCTTT
NA	TRBV18	TRBD2	TRBJ2-4	CASSTGLAGGKNIQYF	TGTGCCAGCTCAACAGGGCTAGCGGGAGGGAAAAACATTCAGTACTTC
NA	TRBV5-5	NA	TRBJ1-2	CASSSLLVGGYTF	TGTGCCAGCAGCTCCCTACTGGTGGGCGGCTACACCTTC
few	TRBV7-9	NA	TRBJ1-1	CANSLVTSQAIAFF	TGTGCCAACAGCTTAGTAACGTCCCAGGCGATCGCTTTCTTT
NA	TRBV7-8	TRBD1	TRBJ1-5	CASSLGRDRRLNQPQHF	TGTGCCAGCAGCTTAGGGCGGGACAGGAGGCTCAATCAGCCCCAGCATTTT
few	TRBV4-1	TRBD1	TRBJ2-7	CASSPIGTGREQYF	TGCGCCAGCAGCCCGATCGGGACAGGGAGGGAGCAGTACTTC
few	TRBV27	TRBD1	TRBJ2-2	CASSPSKVGQGYTGELFF	TGTGCCAGCAGCCCCTCCAAGGTTGGACAGGGGTACACCGGGGAGCTGTTTTTT
few	TRBV7-2	NA	TRBJ2-7	CASSGYEQYF	TGTGCCAGCAGCGGTTACGAGCAGTACTTC
NA	TRBV6-6	NA	TRBJ2-7	CASSSAYEQYF	TGTGCCAGCAGTTCGGCCTACGAGCAGTACTTC